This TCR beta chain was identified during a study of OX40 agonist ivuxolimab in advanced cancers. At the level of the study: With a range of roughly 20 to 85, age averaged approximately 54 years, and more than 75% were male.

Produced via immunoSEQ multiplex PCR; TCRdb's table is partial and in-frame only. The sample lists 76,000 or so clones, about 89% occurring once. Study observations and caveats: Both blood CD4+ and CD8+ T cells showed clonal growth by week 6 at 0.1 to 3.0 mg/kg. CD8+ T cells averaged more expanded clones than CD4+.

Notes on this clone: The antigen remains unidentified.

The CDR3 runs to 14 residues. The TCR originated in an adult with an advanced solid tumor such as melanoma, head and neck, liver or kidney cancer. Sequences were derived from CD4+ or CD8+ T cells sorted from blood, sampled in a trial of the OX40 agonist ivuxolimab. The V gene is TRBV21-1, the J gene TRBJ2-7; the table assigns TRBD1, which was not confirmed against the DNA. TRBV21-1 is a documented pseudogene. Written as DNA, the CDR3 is TGTGCCAGCAGCAATGGGACAGGGGCCGACGAGCAGTACTTC. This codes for CASSNGTGADEQYF.